The present entry profiles one T cell receptor beta chain with its context. Its antigen is not yet known. Base qualities are not provided; no much larger clone lies one nucleotide away. The donors were included in the validation cohort of 130 or so subjects, a group kept apart from the roughly 700-subject first cohort. The V end gives up 3 bases and the J end 3 bases, leaving 6 bases in the junction not matched to a gene. Inclusive of the bounding cysteine and phenylalanine, the CDR3 is 16 residues long. CDR3 DNA is the only sequence kept; it has 48 bases, read in frame from the first base. According to the germline V gene, CDR1 reads SGHRS and CDR2 reads YFSETQ. Libraries were built with the immunoSEQ multiplex PCR assay. Processing in the source paper ran as follows. A statistical classification framework was built to diagnose cytomegalovirus status from the catalog of TCR beta chain sequences. What TCRdb holds here is the immuneACCESS table cut down to in-frame rearrangements. Part of the clones is not present; checked against another copy, under half of the missing clones reflect an unresolved V gene, and the others are unexplained. That table supplies the V and J calls and clone size; D and trimming were determined from the DNA. This sample is represented by about 340,000 clones; roughly 88% of them were singletons. Approximately 0.84% of the sample comes from the top ten.

The data derive from a study of cytomegalovirus exposure and HLA in healthy donors (dated by TCRdb to 2017 to 2019). About the investigation overall: A later analysis indicated that the roughly 120 validation repertoires were generated on the platform also employed for the 720 or so repertoires of the first cohort. The study aimed to test whether signatures of past pathogen exposure could be identified by cataloging public T cell receptors. High-throughput TCR immunosequencing, statistical association of individual TCRs with disease status, and machine learning were combined to predict cytomegalovirus infection status. A separate validation cohort of roughly 130 different subjects was used in addition to the approximately 700-subject first cohort.

Study-wide findings and limitations: Across donors, most TCR sequences were observed very rarely, whereas some public TCRs were present in many individuals. Of the cluster scores, 85% to 95% were above 0 in a later analysis, which found that TCRs clustered in the first cohort also tended to co-occur in the roughly 130 validation repertoires. A few of the identified cytomegalovirus-associated TCR beta chains were confirmed in vitro to be specific for cytomegalovirus antigens. The classifier was reported to diagnose cytomegalovirus status with high specificity and sensitivity in both the original cohort and the validation cohort. The validation cohort had no HLA typing available for a later analysis, so co-occurrence within that cohort was assessed over all 110 or so repertoires. It was suggested by the authors that the approach could potentially be generalized to other disease states and immunological phenotypes. The study listed 164 TCR beta chains as associated with cytomegalovirus.

The sequence derives from a woman younger than 30 in good health and CMV-seronegative. The rearrangement joined TRBV5-1 to TRBJ1-1, with 12 middle bases fitting TRBD1. The sequencing sample was made of PBMCs. In nucleotide form, the sequence is TGCGCCAGCAGCTGGGGACAGGGGGCTTGGGACACTGAAGCTTTCTTT. It translates to CASSWGQGAWDTEAFF.